One TCR beta chain is described in this entry. Its antigen is unknown. The source of the sample is a study of identifying expanded T cells in peripheral blood. No infections or other immune events were documented during collection. V was shortened by 4 bases and J by 2 bases, with 25 bases between the two germline ends. The CDR3 runs to 18 residues. Germline-derived CDR1 and CDR2 are SGDLS and YYNGEE. Measured with immunoSEQ multiplex PCR; TCRdb has only the in-frame clones, and not every one. The table has 75,000 to 90,000 clones, roughly 86% seen once. Notes on the study in general: Approximately two-week clone count variance significantly increased as total template count grew. Roughly 1.2 clones differed between technical replicates, versus approximately 16 and 20 over time.

The sample consisted of blood. The receptor comes from a person aged 18 to 70 in good health. V is TRBV9 and J is TRBJ2-7; D perhaps matches TRBD2 (6 bases). The CDR3 sequence: CASSPAPPWRGDTYEQYF. In nucleotides, the CDR3 is TGTGCCAGCAGCCCAGCTCCCCCCTGGAGGGGCGATACCTACGAGCAGTACTTC.